This TCR delta chain appears in the sequencing data of a study of γδ T cells in repeated Plasmodium falciparum infection (TCRdb year 2021). A note on the overall study: The natural-infection arm enrolled Malian children exposed to intense seasonal malaria transmission, compared against age and gender matched Australian children. Four controlled human malaria infections were administered to five or six malaria-naive U.S. adults over roughly 590 days by bites from P. falciparum NF54-infected Anopheles stephensi mosquitoes. Samples were collected from controlled-infection subjects at baseline, immediately before selected infections, and 21 days after each infection. Malian gammadelta TCR repertoires were analysed cross-sectionally during no-transmission periods and were analysed longitudinally across acute febrile malaria episodes. Using both natural infection in Mali and controlled human malaria infection, the study looked at the way repeated Plasmodium falciparum infection shapes the human gammadelta T cell repertoire.

The germline V gene provides CDR1 TSWWSYY and CDR2 QGS. Taken from cysteine to phenylalanine, the CDR3 has 19 residues. Kept here is only the CDR3 DNA, which spans 57 bases and is read in frame from base 1. Ends trimmed: V by 5 bases, J by 4 bases; bases unmatched to a gene: 20. For bulk TCR repertoire analysis, Vgamma9/Vdelta2+ and Vdelta2-negative gammadelta T cell populations were flow-sorted out of peripheral blood mononuclear cells. This clone came up many times. The antigen it recognizes is unknown. Within one base of it there is no much larger clone, and no base qualities were kept. Points the paper makes about the study in general: Vdelta2-negative gammadelta TCR repertoires from Malian children appeared more clonally expanded, less diverse and less shared than those of Australian children. Analysis of inter-individual variability in gammadelta T cell responses was limited by the small size of the controlled-infection cohort. Generalizability was limited because the Malian cohort was drawn from a small rural village of predominantly one ethnic group. Vgamma9/Vdelta2+ TCR repertoires kept a highly stable polyclonal repertoire across time and infection, and many TCRgamma sequences overlapped between individuals. In Vdelta2-negative, largely Vdelta1+, gammadelta TCR repertoires, repeated controlled infections appeared to drive waves of new clonotype selection.

The library was produced with multiplex PCR. For sequencing, an Illumina MiSeq was employed. Every sorted gammadelta T cell sample had both its TCR gamma (TRG) and TCR delta (TRD) chains sequenced. Per the source publication's procedure: Repertoire analyses included clonotype tree plots, accumulated frequency of the top 20 clonotypes, diversity index (DI) and D75 metrics. Identical DNA sequences were merged into single rows after TCRdb reprocessed the public reads with CATT. V and J calls and clone size were set by TCRdb, not the authors. Present in this sample are around 82,000 delta-chain clones, roughly 1.4% of which were seen just once. Clones ranked in the top ten supply roughly 8.1% of the sample.

The rearranged segments are TRDV1 and TRDJ1; TRDD3 aligns with 9 central bases. The TCR was taken from a pool of human donors (malaria-infected and uninfected, not separated). The sample taken for sequencing was gamma-delta T cells from blood. The CDR3 in this case is CALGTHLRGGIPRGDKLIF. The DNA sequence reads TGTGCTCTTGGGACCCACCTACGAGGGGGGATACCGAGGGGCGATAAACTCATCTTT.